Below are 30 T cell receptor beta chains sequenced from a single sample in a study of T-cell reconstitution after alpha-beta-depleted transplantation in children. During its preparation, the TCRbeta library received unique molecular identifiers. TCRdb passed the PCR reads through MiXCR, listing each CDR3 protein once. The sample consists of fewer than 250,000 distinct CDR3 sequences, approximately 19% of them appearing once. Specimen: PBMCs, mostly from graft donor cells, collected 360 days after TCRalphabeta/CD19-depleted stem cell transplant. All receptors come from a male patient aged 2-15 years who had a stem cell transplant for acute lymphoblastic leukemia, so the T cells may come from the graft donor.

Here the CDR3 reads CSARIVGTVQETQYF. CDR3 bases: TGCAGTGCTAGAATAGTAGGGACAGTACAAGAGACCCAGTACTTC. The V call is TRBV20-1, the J call TRBJ2-5, with TRBD1 matching over 7 bases. Trimming took 2 bases from V and 2 from J; bases not matched to a gene: 8. This CDR3 has 15 amino acids. Germline V CDR1 and CDR2: DFQATT, SNEGSKA (reference sequence).

This clonotype has just a few counts. This chain connects TRBV5-4 to TRBJ2-1, with D tentatively TRBD1 (5 bases). Germline V gene data show CDR1 as SGHNT and CDR2 as YYREEE (reference sequence). The CDR3 loop spans 16 amino acids. V lost 0 bases and J lost 0, with 10 bases in between. Here the CDR3 DNA reads TGTGCCAGCAGCTTGGGACAGTTCAGCTCCTACAATGAGCAGTTCTTC. Encoded protein: CASSLGQFSSYNEQFF.

The DNA of the CDR3 is TGTGCCATCAGTAGGGACAGGGGGGCCGCCGAGCAGTACTTC. Its translation: CAISRDRGAAEQYF. The V call is TRBV10-3, the J call TRBJ2-7; 11 positions agree with TRBD1. The germline CDR1 and CDR2 sequences are ENHRY and SYGVKD. This CDR3 is built from 14 residues. V was clipped by 5 bases and J by 6 bases; unmatched bases: 6.

Remarks on this clonotype: In this CDR3 the conserved last residue, phenylalanine or tryptophan, is missing, so a read error is likely. It is unclear where the CDR3 begins or ends on the DNA, so no DNA is shown, and the CDR3 is as TCRdb lists it. This chain uses TRBV6-6 with TRBJ2-1; the table calls TRBD1, which could not be checked here. The CDR3 spans 11 residues, counting both ends. The germline CDR1 and CDR2 sequences are MNHNY and SVGAGI (reference sequence). The CDR3 region is CASSYDGGAYL.

Many counts were recorded for this clonotype. V is TRBV12-3 or TRBV12-4 and J is TRBJ2-5; TRBD2 matches 10 bases. The V gene end was trimmed by 3 bases and the J gene end by 4 bases; junction bases not matched to a gene: 5. The CDR3 consists of 15 residues. The CDR3 nucleotides are TGTGCCAGCAGTTTTACGCTAGCGGGGGCAGAGACCCAGTACTTC. As protein: CASSFTLAGAETQYF.

This clonotype was picked up a small number of times. The rearrangement links TRBV5-1 to TRBJ2-1, with a weak D call TRBD2 (5 bases). Germline V gene sequence: CDR1 SGHRS, CDR2 YFSETQ. The CDR3 has 14 amino acids. With 7 bases removed from V and 5 bases from J, the gap between germline ends came to 16 bases. Here the CDR3 reads CASYGTGGHNEQFF. The DNA for the CDR3 is TGCGCCAGCTACGGCACCGGAGGCCACAATGAGCAGTTCTTC.

This clonotype was observed a few times. The V call is TRBV10-3, the J call TRBJ2-2; D possibly uses TRBD1 or TRBD2 (5 bases each). CDR3 size: 16 residues. The V gene lost 3 bases and the J gene lost 0 bases, with 11 bases spanning the gap. CDR1 and CDR2 (germline): ENHRY, SYGVKD. CDR3 in amino acids: CAISETGAPNTGELFF. The CDR3 DNA sequence: TGTGCCATCAGTGAAACCGGGGCGCCGAACACCGGGGAGCTGTTTTTT.

This clonotype has more than one count but fewer than ten. This chain joins TRBV11-2 and TRBJ2-5; D ambiguous. CDR1 is SGHAT, CDR2 FQNNGV, per germline. This CDR3 spans 13 amino acids. Trimming shortened V by 6 bases and J by 7 bases, and 15 bases separated the two germline ends. This CDR3 reads CASSFGPVWTQYF. Written as DNA, the CDR3 is TGTGCCAGCAGTTTTGGGCCAGTTTGGACCCAGTACTTC.

The rearrangement links TRBV6-5 to TRBJ2-7; 8 nucleotides line up with TRBD1. Germline CDR1 is MNHEY and CDR2 is SVGAGI. V lost 2 bases to trimming and J lost 0 bases; unmatched junction nucleotides: 6. This CDR3 has 16 residues. CDR3 protein: CASSYPRQGSSYEQYF. In DNA form, the CDR3 reads TGTGCCAGCAGTTACCCTAGACAGGGGAGCTCCTACGAGCAGTACTTC.

The chain carries TRBV4-2 and TRBJ2-7; 8 nucleotides agree with TRBD1. Trimming took 0 bases from V and 5 from J; bases not matched to a gene: 9. Germline V CDR1 and CDR2: LGHNA, YNFKEQ. This CDR3 comprises 16 residues. CDR3 in amino acids: CASSQDWAGGKDEQYF. The DNA of the CDR3 is TGTGCCAGCAGCCAAGATTGGGCAGGGGGCAAGGACGAGCAGTACTTC.

With regard to this clonotype: Compared with germline, one end of the junction differs, possibly owing to a read error. The chain combines TRBV4-3 with TRBJ1-1; a possible D gene is TRBD1 (5 bases). Per germline, CDR1 LGHNA and CDR2 YSLEER. The CDR3 is 13 residues long. CDR3 in DNA: TGCGCCAGCAGCCAAGATGTTTCAGGGTTAGGTTCCTTT. Translating it yields CASSQDVSGLGSF.

The rearrangement uses TRBV29-1 and TRBJ2-2; no definite D call. The CDR3 totals 11 residues. From germline, CDR1 is SQVTM and CDR2 ANQGSEA. The V and J ends lost 6 bases and 6 bases respectively, with 8 bases between them. For the CDR3, the DNA is TGCAGCGTCATGGGCCCCGGGGAGCTGTTTTTT. This encodes CSVMGPGELFF.

The chain links TRBV20-1 to TRBJ2-1; the match to TRBD2 covers 10 bases. Germline V gene lookup returns CDR1 DFQATT and CDR2 SNEGSKA (reference sequence). The CDR3 sequence is 17 residues long. V was clipped by 5 bases and J by 3 bases; unmatched bases: 13. Here the CDR3 DNA reads TGCAGTGCTCCCTTTAGGTCTAGCGGGAGACTCTACAATGAGCAGTTCTTC. Its translation is CSAPFRSSGRLYNEQFF.

This clonotype has ten or more counts. The chain links TRBV2 to TRBJ2-2; perhaps D is TRBD1 or TRBD2 (5 bases each). The length of the CDR3 is 12 residues. Germline CDR1 and CDR2: SNHLY and FYNNEI. The V and J ends lost 5 bases and 7 bases respectively, with 8 bases between them. CDR3 sequence (DNA): TGTGCCAGCAGTTGGGGGTTCGGGGAGCTGTTTTTT. This encodes CASSWGFGELFF. Looking up the rest from reference TRBV2 and TRBJ2-2 gives the full variable domain: EPEVTQTPSHQVTQMGQEVILRCVPISNHLYFYWYRQILGQKVEFLVSFYNNEISEKSEIFDDQFSVERPDGSNFTLKIRSTKLEDSAMYFCASSWGFGELFFGEGSRLTVL.

The V and J genes are TRBV7-6 and TRBJ2-7, with 14 bases matching TRBD2. The CDR3 has 17 residues. Trimming at V came to 1 base and at J to 8 bases, leaving 10 bases not matched to a gene. CDR1 is SGHVS and CDR2 is FNYEAQ in the germline V gene. The chain's CDR3 is CASSLGGTSGSIEKQYF. For the CDR3, the DNA is TGTGCCAGCAGCTTAGGAGGGACTAGCGGGAGCATAGAGAAGCAGTACTTC.

This clonotype was seen more than once but under ten times. The V call is TRBV28, the J call TRBJ2-1; D may be TRBD2 (6 bases). This CDR3 contains 15 residues. V was cut by 2 bases and J by 5 bases, with 13 bases left in between. Germline V gene sequence: CDR1 MDHEN, CDR2 SYDVKM. CDR3 in DNA: TGTGCCAGCAGTTTACATATAGCGGCCCACAATGAGCAGTTCTTC. As protein: CASSLHIAAHNEQFF. Full variable domain (missing parts from reference TRBV28 and TRBJ2-1): DVKVTQSSRYLVKRTGEKVFLECVQDMDHENMFWYRQDPGLGLRLIYFSYDVKMKEKGDIPEGYSVSREKKERFSLILESASTNQTSMYLCASSLHIAAHNEQFFGPGTRLTVL.

The rearrangement links TRBV6-1 to TRBJ2-3; TRBD2 matches 8 bases. This CDR3 spans 14 amino acids. Germline assignment: CDR1 MNHNS and CDR2 SASEGT. V lost 5 bases to trimming and J lost 5 bases; unmatched junction nucleotides: 6. The CDR3 sequence: CASSQLTSGDTQYF. CDR3 nucleotide sequence: TGTGCCAGCAGTCAATTAACTAGCGGAGATACGCAGTATTTT.

J is TRBJ2-5 and V is TRBV15; D is uncertain. CDR3 length: 13 amino acids. The V gene's germline CDR1 is LNHNV and CDR2 YYDKDF (reference sequence). V dropped 1 base and J dropped 5 bases, with 8 bases sitting between them. As DNA, the CDR3 is TGTGCCACCAGCAGAGTGAGGTCCGAGACCCAGTACTTC. Protein sequence: CATSRVRSETQYF.

This clonotype was detected a few times. The chain uses TRBV3-1 and TRBJ2-7, with D unresolved. CDR3 length equals 8 residues. The germline V gene encodes CDR1 LGHDT and CDR2 YNNKEL (reference sequence). The chain's CDR3 is CVSYEQYF. CDR3 sequence (DNA): TGTGTCTCCTACGAGCAGTACTTC.

This clonotype was observed a handful of times. The V call is TRBV10-3, the J call TRBJ2-5; 12 positions agree with TRBD2. The CDR3 totals 17 residues. Per the germline V gene, CDR1 is ENHRY and CDR2 is SYGVKD. V shed 0 bases and J 5 bases; nucleotides not matched to a gene: 7. The CDR3 DNA reads TGTGCCATCAGTGAGTCCCATATTCTAGCGGGAGGGGAGACCCAGTACTTC. Translated, it gives CAISESHILAGGETQYF.

The chain combines TRBV12-3 or TRBV12-4 with TRBJ1-1; D ambiguous. CDR3 length equals 13 residues. Trimming took 6 bases from V and 2 from J, leaving 10 bases between them. CDR3 loop: CASSPIGNTEAFF. In DNA, the CDR3 is TGTGCCAGCAGCCCTATTGGCAACACTGAAGCTTTCTTT.

The genes are TRBV10-3 and TRBJ2-3; 9 nucleotides line up with TRBD2. The V segment lost 5 bases and the J segment 8 bases; nucleotides outside the gene matches: 11. This CDR3 is built from 15 residues. Germline lookup yields CDR1 ENHRY and CDR2 SYGVKD. CDR3 bases: TGTGCCATCAGTCCTGGGCGGGGGGGCTCAAGTACGCAGTATTTT. It specifies CAISPGRGGSSTQYF.

This clonotype was seen a few times. The chain is built from TRBV30 and TRBJ2-7; 9 bases fit TRBD1. Trimming took 6 bases from V and 0 from J; bases not matched to a gene: 9. Germline lookup yields CDR1 GTSNPN and CDR2 SVGIG (reference sequence). The CDR3 has 15 residues. The CDR3 DNA reads as TGTGCCTGCCGAGGGACAGGGCCAAGCTCCTACGAGCAGTACTTC. It translates to CACRGTGPSSYEQYF.

The chain uses TRBV6-2 or TRBV6-3 and TRBJ1-2; the match to TRBD1 covers 7 bases. The length of the CDR3 is 16 residues. Trimming at V came to 5 bases and at J to 0 bases, leaving 9 bases not matched to a gene. Germline loops: CDR1 MNHEY, CDR2 SVGEGT. This CDR3 reads CASSTKTGTANYGYTF. For the CDR3, the DNA is TGTGCCAGCAGTACAAAAACCGGGACAGCTAACTATGGCTACACCTTC.

This clonotype was recorded a few times. J is TRBJ2-1 and V is TRBV5-1, with TRBD2 as a possible D gene (6 bases). CDR1 and CDR2 (germline): SGHRS, YFSETQ. The V end lost 5 bases, the J end lost 2 bases, and 11 bases lay between the germline ends. The CDR3 has 14 amino acids. This CDR3 reads CASSRGATYNEQFF. In DNA form, the CDR3 reads TGCGCCAGCAGTCGCGGGGCCACCTACAATGAGCAGTTCTTC.

This clonotype was found many times. This sequence joins TRBV12-3 or TRBV12-4 and TRBJ2-1; the match to TRBD2 covers 7 bases. The CDR3 runs 16 residues. J was trimmed by 2 bases and V by 2 bases; bases with no gene match: 6. The DNA for the CDR3 is TGTGCCAGCAGTTTATGGCGGGGGAGGACCTACAATGAGCAGTTCTTC. Protein: CASSLWRGRTYNEQFF.

This clonotype was picked up a small number of times. The chain joins TRBV2 to TRBJ2-1, with a possible D match to TRBD1 (6 bases). From germline, CDR1 is SNHLY and CDR2 FYNNEI. Between the trimmed V and J ends, which lost 4 bases and 2 bases, there was a span of 9 bases. The CDR3 extends over 14 amino acids. The CDR3 loop is CASSVGATYNEQFF. The CDR3 DNA follows: TGTGCCAGCAGTGTGGGGGCCACCTACAATGAGCAGTTCTTC.

The chain has TRBV29-1 and TRBJ1-1; D remains unclear. CDR1 is SQVTM, CDR2 ANQGSEA, per germline. This CDR3 comprises 13 residues. V lost 6 bases to trimming and J lost 3 bases, with 14 bases between them. CDR3 loop: CSVADILYTEAFF. The CDR3 coding sequence is TGCAGCGTCGCAGACATACTTTACACTGAAGCTTTCTTT.

V is TRBV4-3 and J is TRBJ1-5; 9 positions match TRBD1. Germline assignment: CDR1 LGHNA and CDR2 YSLEER. J was trimmed by 6 bases and V by 2 bases; bases with no gene match: 2. The CDR3 covers 14 residues. The CDR3 DNA is TGCGCCAGCAGCCAACGGACAGGGGTTCAGCCCCAGCATTTT. Translation gives CASSQRTGVQPQHF.

This clonotype was seen a handful of times. Here the CDR3 reads CASGEDRFGPQHF. CDR3 in DNA: TGTGCTAGTGGCGAGGACAGATTTGGGCCCCAGCATTTT. The chain joins TRBV12-5 to TRBJ1-5, with a tentative D call TRBD1 (6 bases). This CDR3 is 13 amino acids long. Trimming removed 6 bases from V and 9 bases from J, with 15 bases in between. The germline gives CDR1 LGHNT, CDR2 FRNRAP.